This TCR beta chain was identified during a study of cytomegalovirus exposure and HLA in healthy donors. Across the whole study: From donors who were HLA-typed, an early data release held approximately 91 million unique TCRs. Findings of the study overall: Most subjects' HLA-A and HLA-B alleles were reportedly predicted from TCR beta sequences.

With regard to this clone: Its target is unknown.

PCR used 60 Vbeta primers and 13 Jbeta primers. Original processing notes: Roughly 11 million shared chains were among the about 80 million unique TCR beta chains that a later analysis counted. Sequencing used immunoSEQ multiplex PCR; TCRdb keeps in-frame clones, though not all of them. V, J and clone size derive from that table, while D and trimming were established from the DNA sequence. This repertoire includes 100,000 to 150,000 clones. The donors gave bone marrow, and they were healthy. The specimen was PBMCs. The clonotype was recovered from a man aged 25 to 45 in good health and CMV-seronegative.

The DNA of the CDR3 is TGTGCCAGCAGCCAAGACATGCCTAGCGGCACCGGGGAGCTGTTTTTT. It codes for CASSQDMPSGTGELFF. V and J are TRBV4-2 and TRBJ2-2, with 7 bases matching TRBD2. Germline CDR1 reads LGHNA; CDR2 reads YNFKEQ. V lost 0 bases, J lost 4 bases, and 5 bases stayed unmatched. The CDR3 has 16 amino acids.